This TCR beta chain was profiled in a study of breast tumors, draining lymph nodes, adjacent tissues. Study results and limitations: Compared with lymph nodes, tumors were less diverse; compared with nontumor tissue, more. Data fit most tumor T cells coming from lymph node, expanding in tumor. Tumor and nontumor repertoires were significantly more similar in luminal-like than in basal-like breast cancer. The lymph node origin of tumor T cells was framed as consistent with a hypothesis, not demonstrated.

The V segment lost 2 bases and the J segment 2 bases; nucleotides outside the gene matches: 3. The CDR3 contains 15 residues. The germline CDR1 and CDR2 sequences are SGHVS and FQNEAQ. TCRdb reprocessed the multiplex PCR reads with MiXCR, giving one entry per CDR3 protein. The table lists about 47,000 distinct CDR3 sequences, roughly 23% of them singletons. For this clonotype: Its antigen is unidentified.

What was sequenced was breast tumor tissue. The rearrangement joins TRBV7-8 to TRBJ1-5; 7 bases line up with TRBD1. This clonotype was obtained from a female donor with breast cancer. Some clones in this sample may be carry-over from other donors' samples. The CDR3 loop reads CASSLRQGGNQPQHF. The CDR3 DNA is TGTGCCAGCAGCTTAAGGCAGGGGGGCAATCAGCCCCAGCATTTT.